These 25 T cell receptor beta chains came from one sample sequenced in a study of identical twins. MiXCR, applied by TCRdb to the 5' RACE reads, yields one record per CDR3 protein. The table includes some 760,000 distinct CDR3 sequences, roughly 20% detected once. This sample also belongs to another study, concerning T cells expressing NK-cell markers.

Sequenced: PBMCs. The receptor set was obtained from a young woman in good health.

This chain joins TRBV4-2 and TRBJ2-1, with unresolved D. V lost 2 bases, J lost 10 bases, and 9 bases lay in between. This CDR3 has 12 residues. Germline loops: CDR1 LGHNA, CDR2 YNFKEQ. CDR3 nucleotides: TGTGCCAGCAGCCAACGTAGCACCGAGCAGTTCTTC. Protein: CASSQRSTEQFF.

The table lists this clonotype with a few counts. The gene calls are TRBV5-1 and TRBJ2-1; the match to TRBD2 covers 7 bases. Looked up from germline, CDR1 is SGHRS and CDR2 is YFSETQ. The trim removed 2 bases at V and 7 bases at J, leaving 6 bases unmatched. This CDR3 has 14 residues. The CDR3 nucleotides are TGCGCCAGCAGCTTTCTAGGCGGGAGTAATGAGCAGTTCTTC. Amino acids: CASSFLGGSNEQFF.

This clonotype was detected a few times. The V gene is TRBV7-9, the J gene TRBJ1-5; tentative D call: TRBD1 (6 bases). V lost 5 bases and J 0 bases, leaving 11 bases between the germline ends. CDR3 length: 15 residues. Looked up from germline, CDR1 is SEHNR and CDR2 is FQNEAQ (reference sequence). CDR3 nucleotide sequence: TGTGCCAGCAGCGCGGACAGACTTAGCAATCAGCCCCAGCATTTT. Amino acids: CASSADRLSNQPQHF.

This sequence joins TRBV29-1 and TRBJ2-3; D may be TRBD2 (6 bases). The ends were cut back, 3 bases at V and 4 bases at J, with 17 bases in the middle. Per the germline V gene, CDR1 is SQVTM and CDR2 is ANQGSEA. This CDR3 region has 15 residues. As DNA, the CDR3 is TGCAGCGTTGAGGGGGGAAGGCCTGTTGCAGATACGCAGTATTTT. Protein product: CSVEGGRPVADTQYF.

This clonotype appeared a few times. V usage is TRBV5-1 and J usage is TRBJ2-3, with no clear D. Germline values: CDR1 SGHRS, CDR2 YFSETQ. V dropped 4 bases and J dropped 5 bases, with 11 bases sitting between them. The CDR3 has 13 residues. The CDR3 DNA reads as TGCGCCAGCAGCACTGGCCCAATAGATACGCAGTATTTT. Its translation: CASSTGPIDTQYF.

This clonotype was counted a few times. The chain links TRBV6-5 to TRBJ1-4; the D is unclear. This CDR3 comprises 15 residues. V shed 4 bases and J shed 4 bases, with 13 bases lying between them. Germline V lookup: CDR1 MNHEY, CDR2 SVGAGI. The CDR3 protein is CASSWSRSFNEKLFF. The CDR3 bases are TGTGCCAGCAGTTGGTCCCGGTCTTTTAATGAAAAACTGTTTTTT.

This clonotype was counted a few times. The V call is TRBV15, the J call TRBJ1-5, with 8 bases aligning to TRBD1. Germline trimming cut 2 bases from V and 0 bases from J; bases unmatched to any gene: 3. CDR3 size: 16 residues. From germline, CDR1 is LNHNV and CDR2 YYDKDF (reference sequence). CDR3 DNA: TGTGCCACCAGCAGACAGGGGGCCTATAGCAATCAGCCCCAGCATTTT. Its protein is CATSRQGAYSNQPQHF.

This clonotype was recorded a few times. The CDR3 DNA reads TGCAGTGCCTTGGGGAACTACGAGCAGTACTTC. It yields the protein CSALGNYEQYF. V is TRBV20-1 and J is TRBJ2-7; D not certain. The CDR3 consists of 11 residues. The ends were cut back, 6 bases at V and 3 bases at J, with 9 bases in the middle. Germline V gene data show CDR1 as DFQATT and CDR2 as SNEGSKA (reference sequence).

The chain carries TRBV7-9 and TRBJ1-1; D is uncertain. The V end lost 7 bases, the J end lost 4 bases, and 10 bases lay between the germline ends. In germline, CDR1 is SEHNR, CDR2 FQNEAQ (reference sequence). CDR3 size: 12 residues. The CDR3 loop reads CASKEMSTEAFF. CDR3 DNA sequence: TGTGCCAGCAAGGAGATGAGCACTGAAGCTTTCTTT. Based on the CDR3 plus reference TRBV7-9 and TRBJ1-1, the full variable domain is DTGVSQNPRHKITKRGQNVTFRCDPISEHNRLYWYRQTLGQGPEFLTYFQNEAQLEKSRLLSDRFSAERPKGSFSTLEIQRTEQGDSAMYLCASKEMSTEAFFGQGTRLTVV.

The chain recombines TRBV2 with TRBJ2-7; the D gene is possibly TRBD1 (6 bases). Germline V CDR1 and CDR2: SNHLY, FYNNEI. Trimming removed 6 bases from V and 8 bases from J, with 11 bases in between. The CDR3 length is 11 residues. The CDR3 region has the DNA TGTGCCAGCAGCACACAGGGACAGCAGTACTTC. The encoded protein is CASSTQGQQYF.

The genes are TRBV6-5 and TRBJ2-7, with D maybe TRBD1 (6 bases). CDR1 is MNHEY and CDR2 is SVGAGI in the germline V gene. The CDR3 runs 15 residues. V lost 0 bases and J 2 bases, leaving 11 bases between the germline ends. For the CDR3, the DNA is TGTGCCAGCAGTTACTCGACCGGACAGCCCTACGAGCAGTACTTC. It yields the protein CASSYSTGQPYEQYF.

In this sample, this clonotype turned up a few times. The chain is built from TRBV12-3 or TRBV12-4 and TRBJ2-3; D tentatively reads TRBD1 or TRBD2 (5 bases each). This CDR3 has 18 residues. V shed 7 bases and J shed 3 bases, with 26 bases lying between them. This CDR3 is CASTVRLYSSEGTDTQYF. CDR3 coding DNA: TGTGCCAGCACCGTGAGGCTCTATAGCAGTGAGGGGACAGATACGCAGTATTTT.

With respect to this clonotype: A much larger clone lies one base from this, so it may be a read error. This sequence joins TRBV29-1 and TRBJ2-2; D might be TRBD1 (5 bases). This CDR3 comprises 14 residues. V lost 4 bases to trimming and J lost 4 bases, with 13 bases between them. Germline lookup yields CDR1 SQVTM and CDR2 ANQGSEA. The CDR3 coding sequence is TGCAGCGTTGGGGAAGGGGCGCGCACCGGGGAGCTGTTTTTT. Its protein product is CSVGEGARTGELFF.

The rearrangement links TRBV5-1 to TRBJ2-2, with 8 positions matching TRBD1. The V segment lost 4 bases and the J segment 2 bases; nucleotides outside the gene matches: 7. The CDR3 runs 16 residues. Germline V gene lookup returns CDR1 SGHRS and CDR2 YFSETQ. The DNA of the CDR3 is TGCGCCAGCAGCGTATGGACAGGGACAAACACCGGGGAGCTGTTTTTT. It encodes CASSVWTGTNTGELFF.

V gene TRBV6-2 or TRBV6-3 combines with J gene TRBJ2-7, with 8 bases lining up with TRBD1. Losses at the gene ends were 6 bases for V and 1 base for J; bases not matched to a gene: 11. The CDR3 loop spans 16 amino acids. In germline, CDR1 is MNHEY, CDR2 SVGEGT. As DNA, the CDR3 is TGTGCCAGCAGCCTCAACCGGGACAGGCAATCCTACGAGCAGTACTTC. Amino acid sequence: CASSLNRDRQSYEQYF.

This chain connects TRBV10-3 to TRBJ2-7; the match to TRBD2 covers 11 bases. J lost 0 bases, V lost 4 bases, and 14 bases had no gene match. Germline V gene lookup returns CDR1 ENHRY and CDR2 SYGVKD. The CDR3 runs 19 residues. CDR3 coding DNA: TGTGCCATCAGTGCGAGTCCCGGGACTAGCGGTTTCAGCTCCTACGAGCAGTACTTC. Protein sequence: CAISASPGTSGFSSYEQYF.

This clonotype turned up a few times. The J gene is TRBJ1-1, the V gene TRBV13, with D possibly being TRBD1 (5 bases). Germline V gene lookup returns CDR1 PRHDT and CDR2 FYEKMQ (reference sequence). The V and J ends lost 0 bases and 3 bases respectively, with 8 bases between them. CDR3 length equals 14 residues. CDR3 nucleotide sequence: TGTGCCAGCAGCTTAGGCAGGGTTGACACTGAAGCTTTCTTT. Residues: CASSLGRVDTEAFF.

This clonotype turned up a few times. The rearrangement links TRBV5-6 to TRBJ2-3; tentatively, D is TRBD2 (6 bases). V was shortened by 2 bases and J by 6 bases, with 16 bases between the two germline ends. Per germline, CDR1 SGHDT and CDR2 YYEEEE. The CDR3 loop spans 15 amino acids. CDR3 protein: CASSFGREWTDTQYF. The CDR3 nucleotides read TGTGCCAGCAGCTTTGGCCGGGAGTGGACTGATACGCAGTATTTT.

This clonotype was seen ten or more times. A read error may produce the germline difference seen at one junction end. V gene TRBV12-3 or TRBV12-4 combines with J gene TRBJ2-5; D not certain. CDR3 size: 13 residues. The DNA for the CDR3 is TGTGCCAGCAGCTTAGTCAGTCAAGAGACCCAGTACTTC. Amino acids: CASSLVSQETQYF.

In DNA, the CDR3 is TGCAGTGCTAGTGTTCGGGATGGGTCCTACAATGAGCAGTTCTTC. Translating it yields CSASVRDGSYNEQFF. The chain carries TRBV20-1 and TRBJ2-1, with a weak D call TRBD2 (5 bases). Trimming took 3 bases from V and 1 from J, leaving 13 bases between them. The CDR3 extends over 15 amino acids. CDR1 is DFQATT and CDR2 is SNEGSKA in the germline V gene (reference sequence).

This clonotype was recorded a few times. The rearrangement uses TRBV7-2 and TRBJ2-5; 8 nucleotides match TRBD2. The CDR3 loop spans 15 amino acids. CDR1 and CDR2 from the germline V gene are SGHTA and FQGNSA. Trimming at V came to 4 bases and at J to 5 bases, leaving 9 bases not matched to a gene. This CDR3 is CASSSGRTSPETQYF. DNA of the CDR3: TGTGCCAGCAGCTCAGGGAGGACTAGCCCGGAGACCCAGTACTTC.

V usage is TRBV7-2 and J usage is TRBJ2-5; tentatively, D is TRBD2 (5 bases). CDR1 is SGHTA and CDR2 is FQGNSA in the germline V gene. The V gene lost 1 base and the J gene lost 5 bases, with 14 bases spanning the gap. The CDR3 is 15 residues long. The CDR3 spells CASSLGPFAGETQYF. The CDR3 region has the DNA TGTGCCAGCAGCTTAGGACCATTCGCGGGTGAGACCCAGTACTTC.

As concerns this clonotype: At one end the junction does not follow the germline gene, possibly because of a read error. The V call is TRBV7-9, the J call TRBJ1-4, with TRBD1 as a possible D gene (5 bases). The CDR3 covers 12 residues. CDR1 is SEHNR and CDR2 is FQNEAQ in the germline V gene (reference sequence). Here the CDR3 DNA reads TGTGCCAGCAACACCGGCGCAGGGCCAATCTCTTTT. It yields the protein CASNTGAGPISF.

This clonotype has only a few counts. V usage is TRBV30 and J usage is TRBJ2-3; 8 positions agree with TRBD2. The CDR3 totals 13 residues. Trimming took 7 bases from V and 3 from J; bases not matched to a gene: 6. CDR1 GTSNPN and CDR2 SVGIG come from the germline V gene (reference sequence). Here the CDR3 reads CASKAGETDTQYF. CDR3 DNA: TGTGCCTCAAAAGCGGGAGAAACAGATACGCAGTATTTT.

This chain connects TRBV6-1 to TRBJ1-5; 7 positions agree with TRBD1. This CDR3 spans 14 amino acids. CDR1 is MNHNS and CDR2 is SASEGT in the germline V gene. V gave up 4 bases and J gave up 5 bases; unmatched junction bases: 5. The CDR3 reads CASSARTGDQPQHF. CDR3 DNA: TGTGCCAGCAGTGCTAGGACAGGCGATCAGCCCCAGCATTTT.